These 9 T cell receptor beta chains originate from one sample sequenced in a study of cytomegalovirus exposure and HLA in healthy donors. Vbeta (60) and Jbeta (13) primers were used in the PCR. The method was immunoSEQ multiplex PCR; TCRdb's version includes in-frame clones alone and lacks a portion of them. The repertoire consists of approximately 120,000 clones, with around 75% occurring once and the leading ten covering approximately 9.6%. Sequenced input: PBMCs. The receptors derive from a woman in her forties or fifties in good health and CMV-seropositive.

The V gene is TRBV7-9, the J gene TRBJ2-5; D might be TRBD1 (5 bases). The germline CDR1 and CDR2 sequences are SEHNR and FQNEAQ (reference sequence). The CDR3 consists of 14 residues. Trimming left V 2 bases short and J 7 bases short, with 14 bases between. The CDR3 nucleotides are TGTGCCAGCAGCTTAAATCAGGGCCAGGGGACCCAGTACTTC. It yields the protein CASSLNQGQGTQYF. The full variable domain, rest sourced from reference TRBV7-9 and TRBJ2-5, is DTGVSQNPRHKITKRGQNVTFRCDPISEHNRLYWYRQTLGQGPEFLTYFQNEAQLEKSRLLSDRFSAERPKGSFSTLEIQRTEQGDSAMYLCASSLNQGQGTQYFGPGTRLLVL.

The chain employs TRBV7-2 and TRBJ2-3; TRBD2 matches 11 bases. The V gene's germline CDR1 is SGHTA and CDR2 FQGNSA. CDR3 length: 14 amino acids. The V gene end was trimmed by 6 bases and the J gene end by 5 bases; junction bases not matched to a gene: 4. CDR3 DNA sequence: TGTGCCAGCAGAATAGCGGGGGGGCAAGATACGCAGTATTTT. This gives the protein CASRIAGGQDTQYF.

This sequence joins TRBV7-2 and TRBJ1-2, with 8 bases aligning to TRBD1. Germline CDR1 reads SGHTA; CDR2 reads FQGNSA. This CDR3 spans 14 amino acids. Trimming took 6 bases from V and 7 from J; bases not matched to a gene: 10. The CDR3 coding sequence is TGTGCCAGCAGGCCCGACAGGGGCACTCTTGGCTACACCTTC. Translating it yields CASRPDRGTLGYTF.

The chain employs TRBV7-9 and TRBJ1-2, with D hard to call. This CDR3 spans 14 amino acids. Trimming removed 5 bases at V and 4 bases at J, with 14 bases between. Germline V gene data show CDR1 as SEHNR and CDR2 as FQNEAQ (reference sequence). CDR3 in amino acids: CASSGAPAVYGYTF. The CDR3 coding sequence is TGTGCCAGCAGCGGAGCCCCCGCGGTCTATGGCTACACCTTC.

The CDR3 protein is CASSVAGGEQYF. The DNA for the CDR3 is TGTGCCAGCAGTGTTGCCGGCGGCGAGCAGTACTTC. The V call is TRBV2, the J call TRBJ2-7, with D hard to call. The germline CDR1 and CDR2 sequences are SNHLY and FYNNEI. V lost 4 bases, J lost 6 bases, and 10 bases lay in between. The CDR3 contains 12 residues.

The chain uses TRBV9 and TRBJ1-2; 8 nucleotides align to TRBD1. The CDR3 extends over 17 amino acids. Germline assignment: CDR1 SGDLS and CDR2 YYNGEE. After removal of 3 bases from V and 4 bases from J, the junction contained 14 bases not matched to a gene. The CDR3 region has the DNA TGTGCCAGCAGCGCTGACAGGGGACGAAGGGGTTCCTATGGCTACACCTTC. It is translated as CASSADRGRRGSYGYTF.

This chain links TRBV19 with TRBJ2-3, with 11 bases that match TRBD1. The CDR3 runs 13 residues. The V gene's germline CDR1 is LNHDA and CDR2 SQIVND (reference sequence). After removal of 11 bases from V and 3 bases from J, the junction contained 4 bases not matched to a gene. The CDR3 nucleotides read TGTGCCGGCCGGGACAGGGGGACAGATACGCAGTATTTT. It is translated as CAGRDRGTDTQYF.

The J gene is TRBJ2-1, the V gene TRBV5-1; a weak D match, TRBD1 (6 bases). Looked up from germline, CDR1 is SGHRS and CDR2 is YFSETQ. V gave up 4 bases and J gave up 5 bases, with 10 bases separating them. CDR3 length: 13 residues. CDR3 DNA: TGCGCCAGCAGCCACGGGACAAACAATGAGCAGTTCTTC. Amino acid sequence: CASSHGTNNEQFF.

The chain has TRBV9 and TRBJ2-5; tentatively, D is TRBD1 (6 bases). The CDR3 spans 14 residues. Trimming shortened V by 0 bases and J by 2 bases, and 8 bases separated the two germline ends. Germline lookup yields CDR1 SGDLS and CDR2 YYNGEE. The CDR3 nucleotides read TGTGCCAGCAGCGTAGGGACAGTTCAAGAGACCCAGTACTTC. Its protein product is CASSVGTVQETQYF.